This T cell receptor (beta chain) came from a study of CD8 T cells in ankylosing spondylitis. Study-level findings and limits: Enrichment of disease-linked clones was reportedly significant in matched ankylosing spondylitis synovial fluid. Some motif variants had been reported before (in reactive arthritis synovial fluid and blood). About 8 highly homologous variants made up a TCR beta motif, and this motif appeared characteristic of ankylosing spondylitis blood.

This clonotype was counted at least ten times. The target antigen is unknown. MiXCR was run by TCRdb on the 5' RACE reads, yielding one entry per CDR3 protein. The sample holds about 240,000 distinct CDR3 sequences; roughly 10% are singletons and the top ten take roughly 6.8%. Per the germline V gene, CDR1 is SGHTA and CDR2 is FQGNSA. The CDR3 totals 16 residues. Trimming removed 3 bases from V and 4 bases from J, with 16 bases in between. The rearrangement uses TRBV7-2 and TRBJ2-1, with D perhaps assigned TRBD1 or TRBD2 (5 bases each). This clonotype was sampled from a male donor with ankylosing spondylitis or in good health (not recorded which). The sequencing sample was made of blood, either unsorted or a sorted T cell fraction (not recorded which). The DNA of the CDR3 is TGTGCCAGCAGCTTGATACCGGGACCTGCTTACAATGAGCAGTTCTTC. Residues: CASSLIPGPAYNEQFF. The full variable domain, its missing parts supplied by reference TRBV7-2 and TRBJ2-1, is GAGVSQSPSNKVTEKGKDVELRCDPISGHTALYWYRQSLGQGLEFLIYFQGNSAPDKSGLPSDRFSAERTGGSVSTLTIQRTQQEDSAVYLCASSLIPGPAYNEQFFGPGTRLTVL.